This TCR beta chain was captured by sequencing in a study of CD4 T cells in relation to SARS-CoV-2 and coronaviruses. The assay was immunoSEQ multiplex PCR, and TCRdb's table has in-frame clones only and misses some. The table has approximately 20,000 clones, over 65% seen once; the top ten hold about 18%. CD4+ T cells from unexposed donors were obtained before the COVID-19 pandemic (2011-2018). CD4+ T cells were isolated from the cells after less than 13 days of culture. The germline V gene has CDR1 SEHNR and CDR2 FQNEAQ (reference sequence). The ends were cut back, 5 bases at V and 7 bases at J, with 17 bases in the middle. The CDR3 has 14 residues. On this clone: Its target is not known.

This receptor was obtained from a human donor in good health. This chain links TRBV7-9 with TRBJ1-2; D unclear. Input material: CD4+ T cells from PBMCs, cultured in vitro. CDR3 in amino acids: CASSAPHPSGGYTF. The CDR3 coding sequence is TGTGCCAGCAGCGCCCCACATCCCTCTGGTGGCTACACCTTC. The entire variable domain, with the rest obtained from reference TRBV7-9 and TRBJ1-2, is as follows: DTGVSQNPRHKITKRGQNVTFRCDPISEHNRLYWYRQTLGQGPEFLTYFQNEAQLEKSRLLSDRFSAERPKGSFSTLEIQRTEQGDSAMYLCASSAPHPSGGYTFGSGTRLTVV.